A single sample is the source of the 18 T cell receptor beta chains below, sequenced in a study of shared clonotypes between healthy human individuals. Naive-designated CD8 cells lacked CD45RO, were positively enriched for CCR7, and omitted terminally differentiated effector memory CD45RA+ cells. TCRdb keeps only in-frame clones here, not all; method: immunoSEQ multiplex PCR. Among about 650,000 clones, roughly 95% were seen once, and the ten largest hold 0.095% to 0.12%. The source material was naive CD8+ T cells sorted from blood. Receptors were obtained from a woman younger than 45 in good health.

The chain is built from TRBV27 and TRBJ2-5; D is ambiguous. The CDR3 spans 12 residues. Per germline, CDR1 MNHEY and CDR2 SMNVEV (reference sequence). V lost 6 bases to trimming and J lost 5 bases, with 10 bases between them. The CDR3 region is CASRGRAETQYF. The CDR3 bases are TGTGCCAGCAGAGGTAGGGCCGAGACCCAGTACTTC.

The chain couples TRBV11-2 to TRBJ2-7; either TRBD1 or TRBD2 may fit D (5 bases each). V was clipped by 0 bases and J by 5 bases, with 14 bases between them. Looked up from germline, CDR1 is SGHAT and CDR2 is FQNNGV. The CDR3 runs to 15 residues. The CDR3 DNA reads as TGTGCCAGCAGCTTAGAGACCGGGGCCCGCCACGAGCAGTACTTC. This encodes CASSLETGARHEQYF.

The chain uses TRBV7-8 and TRBJ1-1, with D maybe TRBD1 (6 bases). The germline gives CDR1 SGHVS, CDR2 FQNEAQ. There are 14 residues in the CDR3. V lost 5 bases and J 4 bases, leaving 14 bases between the germline ends. The CDR3 nucleotides are TGTGCCAGCAGCCGCATGGGGGGCGGCACTGAAGCTTTCTTT. Protein product: CASSRMGGGTEAFF.

V gene TRBV28 combines with J gene TRBJ2-1; 8 bases align to TRBD1. V shed 2 bases and J 3 bases; nucleotides not matched to a gene: 6. This CDR3 region has 16 residues. Germline loops: CDR1 MDHEN, CDR2 SYDVKM. The CDR3 here is CASSLLTGAYYNEQFF. In DNA form, the CDR3 reads TGTGCCAGCAGTTTACTGACAGGGGCGTACTACAATGAGCAGTTCTTC.

This clone was recorded once. The chain couples TRBV5-8 to TRBJ2-1; D assignment may be TRBD1 or TRBD2 (6 bases each). The CDR3 has 15 amino acids. Trimming removed 1 base at V and 6 bases at J, with 14 bases between. CDR1 is SGHTS and CDR2 is YDEGEE in the germline V gene. The CDR3 protein is CASSLSGAPINEQFF. The CDR3 DNA follows: TGTGCCAGCAGCTTGTCGGGGGCGCCGATCAATGAGCAGTTCTTC. Looking up the rest from reference TRBV5-8 and TRBJ2-1 gives the full variable domain: EAGVTQSPTHLIKTRGQQATLRCSPISGHTSVYWYQQALGLGLQFLLWYDEGEERNRGNFPPRFSGRQFPNYSSELNVNALELEDSALYLCASSLSGAPINEQFFGPGTRLTVL.

The chain links TRBV7-6 to TRBJ2-1; D perhaps matches TRBD1 (5 bases). Germline values: CDR1 SGHVS, CDR2 FNYEAQ. The CDR3 is 14 amino acids. V was cut by 0 bases and J by 6 bases, with 9 bases left in between. CDR3 in DNA: TGTGCCAGCAGCTTAGCATGGCAGGGCAATGAGCAGTTCTTC. Translation: CASSLAWQGNEQFF.

The chain couples TRBV11-3 to TRBJ2-1, with D perhaps matching TRBD2 (5 bases). Between the trimmed V and J ends, which lost 1 base and 6 bases, there was a span of 10 bases. In germline, CDR1 is SGHNT, CDR2 YENEEA. This CDR3 has 14 amino acids. The CDR3 nucleotides are TGTGCCAGCAGCTTAGTTGGGGAGTCCAATGAGCAGTTCTTC. This encodes CASSLVGESNEQFF.

This sequence joins TRBV9 and TRBJ2-1; no firm D call. The CDR3 contains 13 residues. Germline CDR1 reads SGDLS; CDR2 reads YYNGEE. V was cut by 0 bases and J by 5 bases, with 6 bases left in between. In nucleotides, the CDR3 is TGTGCCAGCAGCGTAGACCCTGACAATGAGCAGTTCTTC. Its translation is CASSVDPDNEQFF.

The V call is TRBV27, the J call TRBJ2-4; D is unclear. The CDR3 covers 13 residues. Per the germline V gene, CDR1 is MNHEY and CDR2 is SMNVEV (reference sequence). V lost 6 bases and J 0 bases, leaving 6 bases between the germline ends. CDR3 in DNA: TGTGCCAGCAGCCTAACAGCCAAAAACATTCAGTACTTC. Amino acids: CASSLTAKNIQYF.

The chain recombines TRBV28 with TRBJ1-1; D uncertain. This CDR3 comprises 15 residues. The germline V gene has CDR1 MDHEN and CDR2 SYDVKM. V was pared by 3 bases and J by 2 bases, with 13 bases between. The CDR3 loop is CASSLLRASNTEAFF. The CDR3 nucleotides are TGTGCCAGCAGTTTGCTTAGGGCCAGTAACACTGAAGCTTTCTTT.

The sample holds one count of this clone. This sequence joins TRBV28 and TRBJ2-7; a weak D match, TRBD2 (6 bases). CDR3 length: 14 amino acids. V was trimmed by 3 bases and J by 0 bases, leaving 9 bases between them. CDR1 and CDR2 (germline): MDHEN, SYDVKM. CDR3 sequence: CASSFAGNSYEQYF. As DNA, the CDR3 is TGTGCCAGCAGTTTTGCGGGGAACTCCTACGAGCAGTACTTC.

The V gene is TRBV2, the J gene TRBJ2-1, with 10 nucleotides matching TRBD2. V lost 4 bases and J lost 0; bases outside the gene matches: 0. Germline V gives CDR1 SNHLY, CDR2 FYNNEI. The CDR3 runs 15 residues. The CDR3 sequence is CASSASGSSYNEQFF. CDR3 DNA sequence: TGTGCCAGCAGTGCTAGCGGGAGCTCCTACAATGAGCAGTTCTTC.

The DNA of the CDR3 is TGTGCCAGCAGCTTAACTCTTCTTTTCGCGGGAGGGCCCAATGAGCAGTTCTTC. Translated, it gives CASSLTLLFAGGPNEQFF. The gene calls are TRBV13 and TRBJ2-1, with 9 bases aligning to TRBD2. The trim removed 2 bases at V and 6 bases at J, leaving 14 bases unmatched. CDR1 is PRHDT and CDR2 is FYEKMQ in the germline V gene (reference sequence). This CDR3 has 18 residues. The full variable domain, its missing parts supplied by reference TRBV13 and TRBJ2-1, is AAGVIQSPRHLIKEKRETATLKCYPIPRHDTVYWYQQGPGQDPQFLISFYEKMQSDKGSIPDRFSAQQFSDYHSELNMSSLELGDSALYFCASSLTLLFAGGPNEQFFGPGTRLTVL.

The rearrangement joins TRBV5-6 to TRBJ1-1; D may be TRBD1 (5 bases). Germline values: CDR1 SGHDT, CDR2 YYEEEE. Trimming stripped 3 bases from V and 6 bases from J, with 12 bases between. This CDR3 contains 13 residues. The CDR3 sequence is CASSSWGGSEAFF. CDR3 nucleotide sequence: TGTGCCAGCAGCTCCTGGGGGGGTTCTGAAGCTTTCTTT.

The chain uses TRBV2 and TRBJ1-2, with TRBD1 matching 8 bases. V trimming: 1 base; J trimming: 4 bases; junction bases outside the gene matches: 17. Germline assignment: CDR1 SNHLY and CDR2 FYNNEI. The CDR3 has 19 residues. The CDR3 spells CASSEVRGGRGPPTYGYTF. CDR3 DNA sequence: TGTGCCAGCAGTGAAGTGAGAGGCGGCAGGGGGCCCCCCACCTATGGCTACACCTTC.

V and J are TRBV28 and TRBJ2-7; no firm D call. The germline CDR1 and CDR2 sequences are MDHEN and SYDVKM. Trimming removed 5 bases from V and 4 bases from J, with 18 bases in between. The CDR3 runs to 15 residues. The CDR3 nucleotides are TGTGCCAGCAGTACCAGAGTGAGGTTAAGGTACGAGCAGTACTTC. It translates to CASSTRVRLRYEQYF.

The CDR3 loop is CASSLDLREETQYF. The CDR3 DNA follows: TGTGCCAGCAGCTTAGATTTGCGTGAAGAGACCCAGTACTTC. This sequence joins TRBV7-9 and TRBJ2-5; D remains ambiguous. The CDR3 contains 14 residues. Germline V gene data show CDR1 as SEHNR and CDR2 as FQNEAQ (reference sequence). Trimming took off 1 base at V and 3 bases at J, with 9 bases between the two ends.

V and J are TRBV11-2 and TRBJ2-1; TRBD2 aligns across 8 bases. This CDR3 is built from 17 residues. CDR1 is SGHAT and CDR2 is FQNNGV in the germline V gene. The V gene end was trimmed by 0 bases and the J gene end by 6 bases; junction bases not matched to a gene: 10. The CDR3 nucleotides are TGTGCCAGCAGCTTAGACCCCCCCGGGAGGGCCTCCAATGAGCAGTTCTTC. Amino acids: CASSLDPPGRASNEQFF.